A selection of T cell receptor beta chains follows, all from one sample in a study of blood T cell repertoires in COVID-19. Sequencing was performed with immunoSEQ multiplex PCR; in TCRdb, only in-frame clones are kept and a portion is missing. Here the sample spans about 34,000 clones, over 70% being singletons. The sample comprised peripheral blood. The origin of the receptors is a man in his 70s with COVID-19, enrolled during active disease. Each CDR3 is given with its conserved first and last residue. A D gene is named only where the DNA matches it firmly. Some rows have no size entry. The others give once, few or many, or a class for an expanded clone.

j_call v_call d_call clone_size cdr3_nt cdr3_aa
TRBJ1-5 TRBV6-4 . . TGTGCCAGCAGTATGGGGCTAGGTCAGCCCCAGCATTTT CASSMGLGQPQHF
TRBJ2-1 TRBV11-3 TRBD1 . TGTGCCAGCAGCCGTGGTGGGACAGGGATCCTCAATGAGCAGTTCTTC CASSRGGTGILNEQFF
TRBJ1-2 TRBV15 TRBD1 . TGTGCCACCAGCAGAGCCCCAAGACAGGGGATTGGCTATGGCTACACCTTC CATSRAPRQGIGYGYTF
TRBJ1-6 TRBV6-6 . . TGTGCCAGCAGTTACGAATTGAGAAATTCACCCCTCCACTTT CASSYELRNSPLHF
TRBJ2-7 TRBV5-4 TRBD2 . TGTGCCAGCAGCTTGGGAGCGGGAGGAAGCGAGCAGTACTTC CASSLGAGGSEQYF
TRBJ1-1 TRBV6-5 . few TGTGCCAGCAGGCCTATACAGGGGAACACTGAAGCTTTCTTT CASRPIQGNTEAFF
TRBJ1-1 TRBV29-1 . . TGCAGCGTTGAGGGACATTTGAACACTGAAGCTTTCTTT CSVEGHLNTEAFF
TRBJ1-2 TRBV9 . . TGTGCCAGCAGCCTCCTCGAAGGGGCATTACATTATGGCTACACCTTC CASSLLEGALHYGYTF
TRBJ2-2 TRBV7-2 TRBD2 once TGTGCCAGCAGCTTAGTTCTAGCGGGATCGGCCGGGGAGCTGTTTTTT CASSLVLAGSAGELFF
TRBJ2-7 TRBV7-2 . few TGTGCCAGCAGCTTAGCCTCGAGCTCCTACGAGCAGTACTTC CASSLASSSYEQYF
TRBJ2-7 TRBV19 . . TGTGCCAGTAGCTTGATCACGACAGCCCCCGAGCAGTACTTC CASSLITTAPEQYF
TRBJ2-2 TRBV7-3 . . TGTGCCAGCAGCCCACAGGGCTTGAACACCGGGGAGCTGTTTTTT CASSPQGLNTGELFF
TRBJ1-1 TRBV4-3 . . TGCGCCAGCAGCCAAACGGACGGGACATATGAAGCTTTCTTT CASSQTDGTYEAFF
TRBJ2-3 TRBV10-2 TRBD2 once TGCGCCAGCGATGTAGCGGGAAAAGGGGCAGATACGCAGTATTTT CASDVAGKGADTQYF
TRBJ1-1 TRBV29-1 TRBD1 . TGCAGCGTTGAAGAACAGGGGTGGAACACTGAAGCTTTCTTT CSVEEQGWNTEAFF
TRBJ2-7 TRBV7-2 . . TGTGCCAGCGGGCTCTACCGCTACGAGCAGTACTTC CASGLYRYEQYF
TRBJ1-4 TRBV5-1 TRBD1 . TGCGCCAGCAGCCCAACGGGACAGGATGCAACTAATGAAAAACTGTTTTTT CASSPTGQDATNEKLFF
TRBJ1-1 TRBV25-1 TRBD1 . TGTGCCAGCAGTGGCACCGACAGGGGGTTCTACACTGAAGCTTTCTTT CASSGTDRGFYTEAFF
TRBJ2-5 TRBV12-3/TRBV12-4 . few TGTGCCAGCAGCTATTCCCCCGGCGGGACCCAGTACTTC CASSYSPGGTQYF
TRBJ1-5 TRBV7-2 . . TGTGCCAGCAGCTTAGGGGGCAGTGTGGGCAATCAGCCCCAGCATTTT CASSLGGSVGNQPQHF
TRBJ1-2 TRBV4-1 TRBD1 . TGCGCCAGCAGCCAAGACAGGGGGTCTTACTATGGCTACACCTTC CASSQDRGSYYGYTF
TRBJ2-7 TRBV6-5 TRBD2 . TGTGCCAGCAGTTCTCCAAGACTAGCCCAGGAGCAGTACTTC CASSSPRLAQEQYF
TRBJ2-2 TRBV7-8 TRBD2 . TGTGCCAGCAGCCCGACTAGCGGGACCACCGGGGAGCTGTTTTTT CASSPTSGTTGELFF
TRBJ2-1 TRBV3-1/TRBV3-2 . once TGTGCCAGCAGCCAAGTAAGGGACTTCGGCAATGAGCAGTTCTTC CASSQVRDFGNEQFF
TRBJ1-2 TRBV28 . . TGTGCCAGCAGTTTATGGGGGGGACCTCATGGCTACACCTTC CASSLWGGPHGYTF
TRBJ2-5 TRBV9 TRBD2 . TGTGCCAGCAGCCCTGGAGCGGGAGGTTCAGAGACCCAGTACTTC CASSPGAGGSETQYF
TRBJ2-6 TRBV30 . . TGTGCCTGGAGTGTTCGGAGATCTGGGGCCAACGTCCTGACTTTC CAWSVRRSGANVLTF
TRBJ2-5 TRBV29-1 TRBD1 . TGCAGCGTAGAGACAGGGGTTCGGTACTTC CSVETGVRYF